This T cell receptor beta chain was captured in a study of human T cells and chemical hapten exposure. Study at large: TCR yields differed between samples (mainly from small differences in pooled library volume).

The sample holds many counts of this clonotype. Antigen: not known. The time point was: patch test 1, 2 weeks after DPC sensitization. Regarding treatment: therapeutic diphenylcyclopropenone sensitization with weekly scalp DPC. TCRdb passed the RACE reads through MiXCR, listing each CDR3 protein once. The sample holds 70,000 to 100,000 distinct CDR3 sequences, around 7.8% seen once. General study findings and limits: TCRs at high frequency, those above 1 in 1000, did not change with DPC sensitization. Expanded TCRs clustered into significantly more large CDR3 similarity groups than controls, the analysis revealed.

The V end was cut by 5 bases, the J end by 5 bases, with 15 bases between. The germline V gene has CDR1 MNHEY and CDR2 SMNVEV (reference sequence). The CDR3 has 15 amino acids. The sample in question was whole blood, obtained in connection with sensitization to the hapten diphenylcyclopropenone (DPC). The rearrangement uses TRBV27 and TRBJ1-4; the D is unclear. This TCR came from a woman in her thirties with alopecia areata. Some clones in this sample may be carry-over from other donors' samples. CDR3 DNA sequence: TGTGCCAGCAGTCGGGGTAGTAGGTGGAATGAAAAACTGTTTTTT. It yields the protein CASSRGSRWNEKLFF.